This T cell receptor beta chain was retrieved from a study of OX40 agonist ivuxolimab in advanced cancers. Notes on the study in general: At doses 0.1 to 3.0 mg/kg, CD4+ and CD8+ clones expanded.

This CDR3 has 15 amino acids. Germline V CDR1 and CDR2: SEHNR, FQNEAQ (reference sequence). Trimming shortened V by 5 bases and J by 6 bases, and 17 bases separated the two germline ends. Patients were excluded for autoimmune disease history or systemic immunosuppression. Repertoires were generated with immunoSEQ multiplex PCR, while TCRdb's copy carries only in-frame clones and drops some. The sample yields tens of thousands of clones, approximately 91% seen once. A word on this clone: What it binds is not known.

The chain uses TRBV7-9 and TRBJ2-1, with D perhaps matching TRBD1 (6 bases). The TCR originated in an adult with an advanced solid tumor such as melanoma, head and neck, liver or kidney cancer. Sequences were derived from CD4+ or CD8+ T cells sorted from blood, sampled in a trial of the OX40 agonist ivuxolimab. CDR3: CASSLGQHGANEQFF. CDR3 DNA sequence: TGTGCCAGCAGCCTAGGACAGCATGGAGCCAATGAGCAGTTCTTC.